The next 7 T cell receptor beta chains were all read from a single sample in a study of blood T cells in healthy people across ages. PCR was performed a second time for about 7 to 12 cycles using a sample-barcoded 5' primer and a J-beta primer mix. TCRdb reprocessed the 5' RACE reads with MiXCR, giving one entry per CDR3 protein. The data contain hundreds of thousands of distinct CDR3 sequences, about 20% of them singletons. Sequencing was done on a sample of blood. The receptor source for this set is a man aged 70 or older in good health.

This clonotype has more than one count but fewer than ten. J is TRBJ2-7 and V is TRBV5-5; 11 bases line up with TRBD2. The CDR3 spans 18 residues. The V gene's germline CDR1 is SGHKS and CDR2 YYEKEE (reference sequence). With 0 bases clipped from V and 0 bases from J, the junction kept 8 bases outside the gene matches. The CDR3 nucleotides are TGTGCCAGCAGCTTGGCCTTGACTAGCGGGGCAGGCTCCTACGAGCAGTACTTC. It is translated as CASSLALTSGAGSYEQYF.

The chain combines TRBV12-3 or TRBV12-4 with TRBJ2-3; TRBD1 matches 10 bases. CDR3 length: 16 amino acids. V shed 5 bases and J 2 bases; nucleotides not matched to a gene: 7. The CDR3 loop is CASSPHGTGVTDTQYF. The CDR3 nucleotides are TGTGCCAGCAGTCCTCACGGGACAGGGGTCACAGATACGCAGTATTTT.

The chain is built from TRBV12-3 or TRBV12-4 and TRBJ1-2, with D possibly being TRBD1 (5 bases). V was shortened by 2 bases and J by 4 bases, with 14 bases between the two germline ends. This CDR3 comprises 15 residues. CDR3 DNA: TGTGCCAGCAGTTTAAGGGCCCAGGGTGGCTATGGCTACACCTTC. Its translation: CASSLRAQGGYGYTF.

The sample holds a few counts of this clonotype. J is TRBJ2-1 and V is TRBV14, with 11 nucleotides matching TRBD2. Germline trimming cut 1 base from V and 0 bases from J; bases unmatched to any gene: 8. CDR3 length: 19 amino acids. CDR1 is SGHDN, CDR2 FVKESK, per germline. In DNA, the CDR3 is TGTGCCAGCAGCCAAGGAGCTAGCGGGGGGCCCTACTCCTACAATGAGCAGTTCTTC. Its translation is CASSQGASGGPYSYNEQFF.

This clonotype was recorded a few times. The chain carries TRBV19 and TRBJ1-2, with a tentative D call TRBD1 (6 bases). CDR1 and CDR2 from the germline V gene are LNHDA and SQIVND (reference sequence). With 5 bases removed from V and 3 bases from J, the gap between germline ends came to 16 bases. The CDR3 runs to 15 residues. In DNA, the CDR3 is TGTGCCAGTAGTTTATCAGGGGCCGGGGACTATGGCTACACCTTC. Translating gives CASSLSGAGDYGYTF.

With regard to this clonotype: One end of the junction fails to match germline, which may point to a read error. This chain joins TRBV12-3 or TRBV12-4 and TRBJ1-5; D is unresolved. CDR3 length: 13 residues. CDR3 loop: CAGSLQWDQPQHF. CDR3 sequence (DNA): TGTGCCGGCAGCCTTCAGTGGGATCAGCCCCAGCATTTT.

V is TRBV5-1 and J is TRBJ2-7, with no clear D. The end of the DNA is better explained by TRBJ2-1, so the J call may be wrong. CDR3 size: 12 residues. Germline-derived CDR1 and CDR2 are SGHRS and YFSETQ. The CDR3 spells CASSFGRNEQFF. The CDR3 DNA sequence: TGCGCCAGCAGCTTCGGTAGGAATGAGCAGTTCTTC.